This T cell receptor (beta chain) originates from a study of CD4 T cells in relation to SARS-CoV-2 and coronaviruses. Study-level background: Shared crossreactive spike epitopes were mapped to their HLA restriction. General study findings and limits: Approximately 65% of donors had memory CD4+ clonotypes crossrecognizing SARS-CoV-2 and common cold coronavirus spike. Crossreactive clones expanded significantly less to SARS-CoV-2 than monoreactive clones.

Notes on this clone: What it recognizes is unknown.

Uncultured naive and memory CD4+ T cells supplied DNA for deep TCR-beta sequencing. Repertoires were generated with immunoSEQ multiplex PCR, while TCRdb's copy carries only in-frame clones and drops some. Here the sample spans about 65,000 clones, over 80% being singletons. Unexposed donor CD4+ T cells date from 2011-2018, before the COVID-19 pandemic. The clonotype was recovered from a human donor in good health. What was sequenced was memory CD4+ T cells from PBMCs.

CDR3 sequence reads: CASSESPYFGGTRSSYEQYF. The CDR3 bases are TGTGCCAGCAGTGAATCTCCGTATTTCGGCGGGACACGATCTTCCTACGAGCAGTACTTC. The rearrangement joins TRBV6-1 to TRBJ2-7; D is perhaps TRBD1 or TRBD2 (6 bases each). Trimming cost V 2 bases and J 1 base, with 27 bases left between them. CDR1 is MNHNS, CDR2 SASEGT, per germline. The CDR3 loop spans 20 amino acids.